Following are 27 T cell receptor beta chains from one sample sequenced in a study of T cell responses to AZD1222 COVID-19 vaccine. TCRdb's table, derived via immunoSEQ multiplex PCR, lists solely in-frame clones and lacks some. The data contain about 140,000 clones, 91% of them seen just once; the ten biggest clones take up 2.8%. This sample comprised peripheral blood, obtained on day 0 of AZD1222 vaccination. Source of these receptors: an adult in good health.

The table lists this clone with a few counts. The CDR3 region is CASGLVLGTGLNEQFF. The CDR3, as DNA: TGTGCTAGTGGTTTGGTACTTGGGACAGGGCTTAATGAGCAGTTCTTC. The rearrangement uses TRBV12-5 and TRBJ2-1; 9 bases line up with TRBD1. CDR1 and CDR2 (germline): LGHNT, FRNRAP. This CDR3 spans 16 amino acids. After removal of 0 bases from V and 7 bases from J, the junction contained 7 bases not matched to a gene.

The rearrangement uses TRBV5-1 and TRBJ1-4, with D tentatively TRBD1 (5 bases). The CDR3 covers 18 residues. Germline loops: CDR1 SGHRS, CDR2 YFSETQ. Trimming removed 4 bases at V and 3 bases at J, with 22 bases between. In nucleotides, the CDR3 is TGCGCCAGCAGCCCCGGAGTTCTGGGGGGTTCAGCTAATGAAAAACTGTTTTTT. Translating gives CASSPGVLGGSANEKLFF.

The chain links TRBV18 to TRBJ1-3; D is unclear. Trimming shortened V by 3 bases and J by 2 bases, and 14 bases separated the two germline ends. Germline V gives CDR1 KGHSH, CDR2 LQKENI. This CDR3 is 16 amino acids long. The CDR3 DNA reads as TGTGCCAGCTCACCGACCGGAGGGTCCACTGGAAACACCATATATTTT. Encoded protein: CASSPTGGSTGNTIYF.

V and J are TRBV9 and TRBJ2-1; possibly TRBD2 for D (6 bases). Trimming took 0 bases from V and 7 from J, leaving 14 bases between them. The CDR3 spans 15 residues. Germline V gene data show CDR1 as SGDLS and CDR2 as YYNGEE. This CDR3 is CASSVADPAGNEQFF. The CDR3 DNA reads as TGTGCCAGCAGCGTAGCTGACCCGGCGGGGAATGAGCAGTTCTTC.

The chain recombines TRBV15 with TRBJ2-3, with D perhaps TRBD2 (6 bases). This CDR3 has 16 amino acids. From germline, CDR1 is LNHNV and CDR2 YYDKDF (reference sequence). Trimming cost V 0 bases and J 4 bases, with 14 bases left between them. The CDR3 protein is CATSRDPGVGADTQYF. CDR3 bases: TGTGCCACCAGCAGAGATCCGGGGGTAGGAGCAGATACGCAGTATTTT. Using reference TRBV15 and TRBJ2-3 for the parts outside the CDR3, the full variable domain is DAMVIQNPRYQVTQFGKPVTLSCSQTLNHNVMYWYQQKSSQAPKLLFHYYDKDFNNEADTPDNFQSRRPNTSFCFLDIRSPGLGDTAMYLCATSRDPGVGADTQYFGPGTRLTVL.

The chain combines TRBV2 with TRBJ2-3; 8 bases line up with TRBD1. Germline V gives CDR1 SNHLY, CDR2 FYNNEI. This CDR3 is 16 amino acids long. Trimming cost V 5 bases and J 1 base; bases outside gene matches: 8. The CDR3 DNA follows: TGTGCCAGCAGTTTTAGACAGGGGTTTGGCACAGATACGCAGTATTTT. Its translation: CASSFRQGFGTDTQYF.

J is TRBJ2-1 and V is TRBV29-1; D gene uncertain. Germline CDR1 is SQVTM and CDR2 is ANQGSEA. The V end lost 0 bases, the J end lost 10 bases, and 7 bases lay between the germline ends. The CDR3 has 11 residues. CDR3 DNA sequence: TGCAGCGTTGAAGATTTGGGGGAGCAGTTCTTC. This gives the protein CSVEDLGEQFF.

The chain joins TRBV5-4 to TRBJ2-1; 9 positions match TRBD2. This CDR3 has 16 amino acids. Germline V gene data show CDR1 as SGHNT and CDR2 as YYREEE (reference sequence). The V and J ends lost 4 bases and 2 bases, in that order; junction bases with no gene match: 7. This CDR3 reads CASSLPTSGPYNEQFF. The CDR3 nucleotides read TGTGCCAGCAGCCTCCCGACTAGCGGTCCCTACAATGAGCAGTTCTTC.

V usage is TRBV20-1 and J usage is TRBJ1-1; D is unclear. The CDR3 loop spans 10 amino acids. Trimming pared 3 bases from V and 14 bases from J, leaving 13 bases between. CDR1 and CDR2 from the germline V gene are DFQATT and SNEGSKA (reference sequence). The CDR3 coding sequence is TGCAGTGCTAGCATGCGGTTTCCGTTCTTT. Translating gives CSASMRFPFF.

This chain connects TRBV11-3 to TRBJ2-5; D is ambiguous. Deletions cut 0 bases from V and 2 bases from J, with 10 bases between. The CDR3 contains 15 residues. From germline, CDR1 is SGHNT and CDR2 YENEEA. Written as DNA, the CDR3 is TGTGCCAGCAGCTTAGATGGCCAGTTTCAAGAGACCCAGTACTTC. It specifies CASSLDGQFQETQYF.

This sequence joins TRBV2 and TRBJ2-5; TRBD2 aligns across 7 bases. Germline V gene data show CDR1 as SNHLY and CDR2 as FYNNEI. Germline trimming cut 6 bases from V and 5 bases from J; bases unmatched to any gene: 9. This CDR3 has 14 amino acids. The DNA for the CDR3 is TGTGCCAGCAGGGGGAGGGGCGGCGAGGAGACCCAGTACTTC. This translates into CASRGRGGEETQYF.

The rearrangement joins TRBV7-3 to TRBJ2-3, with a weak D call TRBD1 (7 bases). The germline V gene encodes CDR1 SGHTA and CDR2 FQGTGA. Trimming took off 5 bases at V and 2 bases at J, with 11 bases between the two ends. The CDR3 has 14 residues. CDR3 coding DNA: TGTGCCAGCAGCGTCAGGGGGGCCACAGATACGCAGTATTTT. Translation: CASSVRGATDTQYF.

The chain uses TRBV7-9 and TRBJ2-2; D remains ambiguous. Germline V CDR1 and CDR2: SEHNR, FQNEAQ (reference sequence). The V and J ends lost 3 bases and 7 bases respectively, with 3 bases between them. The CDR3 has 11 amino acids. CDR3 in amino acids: CASSLNGELFF. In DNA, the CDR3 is TGTGCCAGCAGCTTGAACGGGGAGCTGTTTTTT.

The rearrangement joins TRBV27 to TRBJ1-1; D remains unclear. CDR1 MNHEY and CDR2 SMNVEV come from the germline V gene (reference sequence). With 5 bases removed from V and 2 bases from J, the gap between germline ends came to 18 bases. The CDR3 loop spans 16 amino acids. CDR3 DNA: TGTGCCAGCAGTCGCCAACCCGTCCGTCTAAACACTGAAGCTTTCTTT. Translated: CASSRQPVRLNTEAFF.

The CDR3 DNA sequence: TGTGCCAGTAGTATAGGCGCAGGGGCTGGAACTGAAGCTTTCTTT. Protein: CASSIGAGAGTEAFF. The chain is built from TRBV19 and TRBJ1-1; D is possibly TRBD1 (6 bases). The germline CDR1 and CDR2 sequences are LNHDA and SQIVND (reference sequence). This CDR3 contains 15 residues. V lost 1 base to trimming and J lost 5 bases, with 14 bases between them.

CDR3 region: CASSEGDPLYGYTF. CDR3 DNA sequence: TGCGCCAGCAGCGAGGGGGATCCACTATATGGCTACACCTTC. The chain is built from TRBV5-1 and TRBJ1-2; D possibly corresponds to TRBD1 (6 bases). The CDR3 has 14 amino acids. The germline V and J ends were trimmed by 4 bases and 5 bases, with 15 bases remaining between them. Germline CDR1 SGHRS, CDR2 YFSETQ.

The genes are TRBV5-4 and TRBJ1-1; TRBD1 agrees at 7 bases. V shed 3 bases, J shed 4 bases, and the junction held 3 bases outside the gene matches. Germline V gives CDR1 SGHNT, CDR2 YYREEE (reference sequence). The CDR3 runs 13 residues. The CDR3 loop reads CASSSRQGTEAFF. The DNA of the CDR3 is TGTGCCAGCAGCTCCAGACAGGGCACTGAAGCTTTCTTT.

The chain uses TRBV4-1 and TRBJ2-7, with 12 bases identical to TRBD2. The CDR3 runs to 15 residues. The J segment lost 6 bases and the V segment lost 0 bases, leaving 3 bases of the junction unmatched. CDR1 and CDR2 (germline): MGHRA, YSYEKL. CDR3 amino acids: CASSQDRTSGIEQYF. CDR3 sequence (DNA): TGCGCCAGCAGCCAAGACCGGACTAGCGGGATCGAGCAGTACTTC.

In DNA form, the CDR3 reads TGTGCCAGCAGCAGTAGCGGGGGGGCCGAGACCCAGTACTTC. Protein product: CASSSSGGAETQYF. The chain joins TRBV9 to TRBJ2-5; TRBD2 matches 11 bases. V gave up 4 bases and J gave up 5 bases; unmatched junction bases: 4. Per the germline V gene, CDR1 is SGDLS and CDR2 is YYNGEE. The CDR3 runs 14 residues.

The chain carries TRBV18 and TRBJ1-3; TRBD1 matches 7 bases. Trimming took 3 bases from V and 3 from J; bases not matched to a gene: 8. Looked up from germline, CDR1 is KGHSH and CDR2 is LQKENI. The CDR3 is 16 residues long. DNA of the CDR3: TGTGCCAGCTCACCCCCGACAGGGCTGTTTGGAAACACCATATATTTT. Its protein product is CASSPPTGLFGNTIYF.

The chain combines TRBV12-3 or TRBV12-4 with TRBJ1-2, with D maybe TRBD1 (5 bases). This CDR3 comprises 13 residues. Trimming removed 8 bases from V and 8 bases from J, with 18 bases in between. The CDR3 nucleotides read TGTGCCAGCCGGATGGGGGGACGGAGAGGCTACACCTTC. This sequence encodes CASRMGGRRGYTF.

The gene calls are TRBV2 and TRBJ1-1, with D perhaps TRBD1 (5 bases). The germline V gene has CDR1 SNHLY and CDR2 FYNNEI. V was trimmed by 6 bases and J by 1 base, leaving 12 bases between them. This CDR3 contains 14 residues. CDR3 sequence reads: CASRREQGNTEAFF. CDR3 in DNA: TGTGCCAGCAGGAGGGAGCAGGGGAACACTGAAGCTTTCTTT.

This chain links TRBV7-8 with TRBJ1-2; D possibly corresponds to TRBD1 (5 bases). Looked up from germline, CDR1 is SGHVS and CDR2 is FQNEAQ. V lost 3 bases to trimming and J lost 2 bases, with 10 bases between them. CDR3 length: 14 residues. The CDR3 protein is CASSFLRTNYGYTF. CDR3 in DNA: TGTGCCAGCAGCTTTCTGCGGACAAACTATGGCTACACCTTC.

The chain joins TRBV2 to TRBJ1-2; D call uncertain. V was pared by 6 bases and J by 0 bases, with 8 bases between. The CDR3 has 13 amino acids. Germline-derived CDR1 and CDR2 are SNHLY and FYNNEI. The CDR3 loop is CASRAIPNYGYTF. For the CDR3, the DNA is TGTGCCAGCAGGGCGATACCTAACTATGGCTACACCTTC. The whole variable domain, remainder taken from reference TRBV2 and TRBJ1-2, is EPEVTQTPSHQVTQMGQEVILRCVPISNHLYFYWYRQILGQKVEFLVSFYNNEISEKSEIFDDQFSVERPDGSNFTLKIRSTKLEDSAMYFCASRAIPNYGYTFGSGTRLTVV.

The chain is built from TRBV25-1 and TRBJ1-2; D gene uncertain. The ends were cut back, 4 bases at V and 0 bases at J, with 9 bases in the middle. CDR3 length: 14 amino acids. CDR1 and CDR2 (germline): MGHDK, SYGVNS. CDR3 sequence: CASSAQLPNYGYTF. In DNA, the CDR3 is TGTGCCAGCAGTGCACAGCTCCCTAACTATGGCTACACCTTC.

For the CDR3, the DNA is TGCGCCAGCAGCCAAGAGGGGCGCGGCACCGGGGAGCTGTTTTTT. This sequence encodes CASSQEGRGTGELFF. The chain is built from TRBV4-3 and TRBJ2-2; D may be TRBD1 (5 bases). Germline V gene sequence: CDR1 LGHNA, CDR2 YSLEER. The V gene lost 0 bases and the J gene lost 4 bases, with 9 bases spanning the gap. CDR3 length equals 15 residues.

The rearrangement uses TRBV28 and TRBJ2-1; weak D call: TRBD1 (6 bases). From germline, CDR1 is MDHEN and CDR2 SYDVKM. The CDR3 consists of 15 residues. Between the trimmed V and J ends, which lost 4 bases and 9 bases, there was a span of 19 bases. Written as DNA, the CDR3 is TGTGCCAGCAGTTCGAGGCCAGGGGTTTTCTCTGAGCAGTTCTTC. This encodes CASSSRPGVFSEQFF.